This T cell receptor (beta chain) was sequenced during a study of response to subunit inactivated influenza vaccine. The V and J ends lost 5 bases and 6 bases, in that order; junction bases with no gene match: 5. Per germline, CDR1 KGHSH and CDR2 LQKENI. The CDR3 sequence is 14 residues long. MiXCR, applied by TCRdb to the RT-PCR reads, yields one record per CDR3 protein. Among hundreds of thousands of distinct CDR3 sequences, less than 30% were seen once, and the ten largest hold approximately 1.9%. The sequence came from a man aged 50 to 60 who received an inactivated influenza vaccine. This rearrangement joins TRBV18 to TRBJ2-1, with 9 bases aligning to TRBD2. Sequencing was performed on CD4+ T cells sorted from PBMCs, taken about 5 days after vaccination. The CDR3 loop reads CASSIRTSVNEQFF. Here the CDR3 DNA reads TGTGCCAGCTCAATCCGGACTAGCGTCAATGAGCAGTTCTTC.